This TCR beta chain was sequenced for a study of vaccination and CD4 T cells after COVID-19. Background on the study: Sampling after COVID took place at a median of about 98 days (range 35 to 161) following diagnosis. Study-wide points: Early timepoints after natural infection were not analyzed in these convalescent patients.

Treatment in this sample: roughly nine-day PBMC culture with coronavirus spike peptide pools or control peptides (ViraFEST assay). Cell culture was performed with more than 1.5 million PBMCs per well in the presence of approximately 10 IU/ml IL-2 and around 9.7 ug/ml peptide pools. With respect to this clonotype: Its cognate antigen is unknown.

At the Johns Hopkins FTIC core, DNA taken from cultured CD4+ T cells was sequenced by way of the Oncomine TCR Beta short-read assay. From the PCR reads, TCRdb called clonotypes with MiXCR, one entry per CDR3 protein. This sample has approximately 24,000 distinct CDR3 sequences, with roughly two thirds found just once. Trimming removed 0 bases from V and 0 bases from J; junction bases left unmatched: 0. This CDR3 has 15 residues. Germline V gene sequence: CDR1 SEHNR, CDR2 FQNEAQ (reference sequence). The chain employs TRBV7-9 and TRBJ2-3, with TRBD2 matching over 7 bases. This clonotype originated in a human donor who received a COVID-19 vaccine. The specimen comprised CD4+ T cells from blood, cultured in vitro, sampled after SARS-CoV-2 vaccination. The CDR3 DNA reads TGTGCCAGCAGCTTAGCCGGGGGGAGCACAGATACGCAGTATTTT. It specifies CASSLAGGSTDTQYF. The complete variable domain, with remaining parts taken from reference TRBV7-9 and TRBJ2-3, reads DTGVSQNPRHKITKRGQNVTFRCDPISEHNRLYWYRQTLGQGPEFLTYFQNEAQLEKSRLLSDRFSAERPKGSFSTLEIQRTEQGDSAMYLCASSLAGGSTDTQYFGPGTRLTVL.